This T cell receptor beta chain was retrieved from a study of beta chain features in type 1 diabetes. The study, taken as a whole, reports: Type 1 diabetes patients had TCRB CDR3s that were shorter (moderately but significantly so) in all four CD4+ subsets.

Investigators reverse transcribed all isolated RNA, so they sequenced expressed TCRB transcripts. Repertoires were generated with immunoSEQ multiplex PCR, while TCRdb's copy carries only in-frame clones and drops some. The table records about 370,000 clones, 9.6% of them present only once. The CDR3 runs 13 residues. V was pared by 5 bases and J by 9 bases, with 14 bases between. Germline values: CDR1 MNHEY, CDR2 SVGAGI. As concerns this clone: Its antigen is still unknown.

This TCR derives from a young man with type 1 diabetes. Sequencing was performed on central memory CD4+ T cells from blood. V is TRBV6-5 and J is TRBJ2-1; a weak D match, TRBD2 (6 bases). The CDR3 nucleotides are TGTGCCAGCAGTGAAAACGGGAGACGTGAGCAGTTCTTC. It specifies CASSENGRREQFF.